The 7 T cell receptor beta chains given below trace back to one sample, sequenced in a study of post-analysis software for immune sequencing data. Their antigens are not known. Study-level results: Comparison of patients with controls showed about 5 TRBV segments more frequent in patients, TRBV5-6, TRBV5-1 and TRBV20-1 among them.

Built from TCR beta cDNA, the libraries had unique molecular identifiers in them. TCRdb re-analysed the PCR reads in MiXCR, keeping a single row per CDR3 protein. The table records a few hundred thousand distinct CDR3 sequences, roughly 38% of them present only once. The source material was blood. The receptor source for this set is a girl aged 10 to 17 with multiple sclerosis.

This chain uses TRBV5-6 with TRBJ2-1, with a tentative D call TRBD2 (5 bases). The CDR3 has 16 amino acids. Germline V lookup: CDR1 SGHDT, CDR2 YYEEEE. Between the trimmed V and J ends, which lost 6 bases and 0 bases, there was a span of 16 bases. The CDR3 here is CASTPGIAGSYNEQFF. The CDR3 region has the DNA TGTGCCAGCACCCCCGGGATCGCGGGCTCCTACAATGAGCAGTTCTTC. The full variable domain, with the rest looked up from reference TRBV5-6 and TRBJ2-1, is DAGVTQSPTHLIKTRGQQVTLRCSPKSGHDTVSWYQQALGQGPQFIFQYYEEEERQRGNFPDRFSGHQFPNYSSELNVNALLLGDSALYLCASTPGIAGSYNEQFFGPGTRLTVL.

The rearrangement links TRBV2 to TRBJ1-2; D is unresolved. Between the trimmed V and J ends, which lost 2 bases and 5 bases, there was a span of 18 bases. This CDR3 is built from 16 residues. Germline assignment: CDR1 SNHLY and CDR2 FYNNEI. CDR3 DNA sequence: TGTGCCAGCAGTGAACCCTTACGACGACCGGGGTATGGCTACACCTTC. Residues: CASSEPLRRPGYGYTF.

The chain has TRBV20-1 and TRBJ1-4; 7 positions match TRBD1. In germline, CDR1 is DFQATT, CDR2 SNEGSKA (reference sequence). The CDR3 runs to 14 residues. After removal of 0 bases from V and 11 bases from J, the junction contained 9 bases not matched to a gene. CDR3 sequence: CSAREIGQVAKLFF. CDR3 coding DNA: TGCAGTGCTAGAGAAATCGGACAGGTGGCGAAACTGTTTTTT.

This chain joins TRBV14 and TRBJ2-7, with D perhaps given as TRBD1 or TRBD2 (5 bases each). CDR1 and CDR2 (germline): SGHDN, FVKESK. This CDR3 is built from 15 residues. V lost 3 bases, J lost 3 bases, and 15 bases lay in between. Here the CDR3 DNA reads TGTGCCAGCAGCCAGACCGGGACGCCGCACTACGAGCAGTACTTC. Its translation is CASSQTGTPHYEQYF.

This clonotype appeared a few times. V usage is TRBV6-5 and J usage is TRBJ2-3; D is unclear. The CDR3 runs 17 residues. V gave up 0 bases and J gave up 4 bases, with 17 bases separating them. From germline, CDR1 is MNHEY and CDR2 SVGAGI. The CDR3 loop is CASSYSIPDLSPDTQYF. The CDR3 DNA is TGTGCCAGCAGTTACTCGATTCCGGACCTGTCTCCAGATACGCAGTATTTT.

This clonotype has just a few counts. A read error may be the cause here, since a much bigger clone is one base away. This chain connects TRBV29-1 to TRBJ2-5; the match to TRBD2 covers 9 bases. This CDR3 has 12 amino acids. Germline CDR1 SQVTM, CDR2 ANQGSEA. The CDR3 loop is CSAGLAQETRYF. DNA for the CDR3: TGCAGCGCCGGACTAGCGCAAGAGACCCGGTACTTC.

CDR3 sequence reads: CASSPGQGVLQPQHF. The DNA for the CDR3 is TGTGCCAGCAGCCCGGGACAGGGCGTCCTCCAGCCCCAGCATTTT. The V call is TRBV7-2, the J call TRBJ1-5; TRBD1 agrees at 9 bases. Trimming cost V 5 bases and J 7 bases; bases outside gene matches: 9. The germline gives CDR1 SGHTA, CDR2 FQGNSA. The CDR3 has 15 residues.